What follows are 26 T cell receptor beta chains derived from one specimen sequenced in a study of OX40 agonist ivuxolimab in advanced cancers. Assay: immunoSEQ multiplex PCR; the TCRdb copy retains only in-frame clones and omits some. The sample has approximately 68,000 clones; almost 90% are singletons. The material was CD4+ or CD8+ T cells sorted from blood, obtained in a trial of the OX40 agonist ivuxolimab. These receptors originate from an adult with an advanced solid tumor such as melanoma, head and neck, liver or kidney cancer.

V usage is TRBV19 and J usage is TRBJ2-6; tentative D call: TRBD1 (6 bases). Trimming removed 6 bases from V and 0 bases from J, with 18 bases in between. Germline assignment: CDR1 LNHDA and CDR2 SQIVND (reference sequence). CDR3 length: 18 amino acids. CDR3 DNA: TGTGCCAGTAGCCCAGATACAGGGACCCGCTCTGGGGCCAACGTCCTGACTTTC. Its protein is CASSPDTGTRSGANVLTF.

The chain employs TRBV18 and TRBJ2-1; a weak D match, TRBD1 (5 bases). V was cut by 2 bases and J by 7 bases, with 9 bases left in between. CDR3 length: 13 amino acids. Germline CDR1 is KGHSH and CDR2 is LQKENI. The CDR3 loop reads CASSPIRANEQFF. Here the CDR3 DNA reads TGTGCCAGCTCACCAATCAGGGCTAATGAGCAGTTCTTC.

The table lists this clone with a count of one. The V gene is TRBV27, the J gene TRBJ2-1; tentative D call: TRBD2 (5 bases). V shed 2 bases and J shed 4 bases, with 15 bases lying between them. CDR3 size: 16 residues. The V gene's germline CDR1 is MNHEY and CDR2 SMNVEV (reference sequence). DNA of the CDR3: TGTGCCAGCAGTTTACTATCCGGGATGCCTTACAATGAGCAGTTCTTC. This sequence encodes CASSLLSGMPYNEQFF.

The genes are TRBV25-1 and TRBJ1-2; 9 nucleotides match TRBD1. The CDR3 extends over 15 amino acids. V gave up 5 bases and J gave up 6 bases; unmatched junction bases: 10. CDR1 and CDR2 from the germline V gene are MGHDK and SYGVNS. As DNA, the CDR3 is TGTGCCAGCAGTCCATCCGGGACAGGGCGTAATGGCTACACCTTC. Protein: CASSPSGTGRNGYTF.

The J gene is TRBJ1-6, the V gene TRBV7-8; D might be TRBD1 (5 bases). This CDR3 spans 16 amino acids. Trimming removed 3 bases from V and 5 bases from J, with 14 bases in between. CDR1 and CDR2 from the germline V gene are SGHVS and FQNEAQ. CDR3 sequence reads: CASSLMGPKNNSPLHF. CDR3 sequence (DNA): TGTGCCAGCAGCTTGATGGGACCGAAAAATAATTCACCCCTCCACTTT.

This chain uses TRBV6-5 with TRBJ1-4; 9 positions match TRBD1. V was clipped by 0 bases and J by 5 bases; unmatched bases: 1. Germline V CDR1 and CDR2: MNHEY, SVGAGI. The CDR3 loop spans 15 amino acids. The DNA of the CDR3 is TGTGCCAGCAGTTACTCGGGGACAGGGAATGAAAAACTGTTTTTT. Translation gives CASSYSGTGNEKLFF.

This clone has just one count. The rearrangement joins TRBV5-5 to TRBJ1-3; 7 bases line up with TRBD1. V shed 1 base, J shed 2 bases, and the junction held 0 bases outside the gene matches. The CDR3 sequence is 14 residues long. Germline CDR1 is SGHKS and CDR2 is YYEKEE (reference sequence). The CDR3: CASSLTGAGNTIYF. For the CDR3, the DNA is TGTGCCAGCAGCTTGACAGGGGCTGGAAACACCATATATTTT. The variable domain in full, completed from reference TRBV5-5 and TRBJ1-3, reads DAGVTQSPTHLIKTRGQQVTLRCSPISGHKSVSWYQQVLGQGPQFIFQYYEKEERGRGNFPDRFSARQFPNYSSELNVNALLLGDSALYLCASSLTGAGNTIYFGEGSWLTVV.

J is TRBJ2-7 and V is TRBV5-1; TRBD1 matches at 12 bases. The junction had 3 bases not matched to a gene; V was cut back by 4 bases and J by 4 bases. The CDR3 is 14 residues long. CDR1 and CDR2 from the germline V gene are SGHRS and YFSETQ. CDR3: CASSRGQGAYEQYF. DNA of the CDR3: TGCGCCAGCAGCCGGGGACAGGGGGCTTACGAGCAGTACTTC.

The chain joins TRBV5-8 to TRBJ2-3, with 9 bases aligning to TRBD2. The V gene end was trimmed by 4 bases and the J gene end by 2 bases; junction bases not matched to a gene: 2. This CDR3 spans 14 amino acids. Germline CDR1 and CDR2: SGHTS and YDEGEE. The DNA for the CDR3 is TGTGCCAGCAGCCTAGCGGGACTCACAGATACGCAGTATTTT. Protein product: CASSLAGLTDTQYF.

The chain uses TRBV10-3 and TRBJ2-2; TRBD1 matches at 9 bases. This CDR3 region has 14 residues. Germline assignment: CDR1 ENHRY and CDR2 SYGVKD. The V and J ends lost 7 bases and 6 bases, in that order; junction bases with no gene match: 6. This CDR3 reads CAIKRTGEAGELFF. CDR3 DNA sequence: TGTGCCATCAAAAGGACAGGGGAAGCCGGGGAGCTGTTTTTT.

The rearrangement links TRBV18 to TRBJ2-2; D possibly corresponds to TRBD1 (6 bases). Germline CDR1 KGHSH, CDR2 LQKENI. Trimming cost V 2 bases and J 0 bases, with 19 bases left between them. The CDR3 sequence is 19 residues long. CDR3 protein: CASSPTGHRANANTGELFF. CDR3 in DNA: TGTGCCAGCTCACCAACGGGGCACAGGGCGAATGCGAACACCGGGGAGCTGTTTTTT.

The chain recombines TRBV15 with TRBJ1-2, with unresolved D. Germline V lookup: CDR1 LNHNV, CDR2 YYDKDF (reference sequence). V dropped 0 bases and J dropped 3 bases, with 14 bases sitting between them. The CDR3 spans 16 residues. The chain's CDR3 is CATSRDTVSSHYGYTF. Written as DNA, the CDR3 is TGTGCCACCAGCAGAGATACGGTCAGTTCACACTATGGCTACACCTTC.

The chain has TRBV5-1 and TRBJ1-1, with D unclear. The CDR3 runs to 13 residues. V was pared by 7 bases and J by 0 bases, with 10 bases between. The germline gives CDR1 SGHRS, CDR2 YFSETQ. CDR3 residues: CASGNTVNTEAFF. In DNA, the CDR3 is TGCGCCAGCGGGAATACAGTGAACACTGAAGCTTTCTTT.

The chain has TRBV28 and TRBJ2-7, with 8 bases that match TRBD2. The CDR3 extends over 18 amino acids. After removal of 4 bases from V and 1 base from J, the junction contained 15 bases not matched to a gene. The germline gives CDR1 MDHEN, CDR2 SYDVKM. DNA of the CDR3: TGTGCCAGCAGTTCCTACACTAGCGGCTTCACAGCTTCCTACGAGCAGTACTTC. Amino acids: CASSSYTSGFTASYEQYF. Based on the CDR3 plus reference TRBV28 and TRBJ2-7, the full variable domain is DVKVTQSSRYLVKRTGEKVFLECVQDMDHENMFWYRQDPGLGLRLIYFSYDVKMKEKGDIPEGYSVSREKKERFSLILESASTNQTSMYLCASSSYTSGFTASYEQYFGPGTRLTVT.

In nucleotides, the CDR3 is TGTGCCAGCAGCCCCGGCGGGGGCCTTGGGACAGATACGCAGTATTTT. Translation: CASSPGGGLGTDTQYF. V usage is TRBV5-4 and J usage is TRBJ2-3; weak D call: TRBD2 (7 bases). CDR1 SGHNT and CDR2 YYREEE come from the germline V gene (reference sequence). The CDR3 length is 16 residues. V lost 4 bases and J 3 bases, leaving 18 bases between the germline ends. Full variable domain (outside the CDR3, taken from reference TRBV5-4 and TRBJ2-3): ETGVTQSPTHLIKTRGQQVTLRCSSQSGHNTVSWYQQALGQGPQFIFQYYREEENGRGNFPPRFSGLQFPNYSSELNVNALELDDSALYLCASSPGGGLGTDTQYFGPGTRLTVL.

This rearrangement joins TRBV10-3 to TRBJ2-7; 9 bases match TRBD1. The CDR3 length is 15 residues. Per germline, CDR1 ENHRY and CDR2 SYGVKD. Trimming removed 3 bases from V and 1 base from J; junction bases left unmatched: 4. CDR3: CAISDGQGRSYEQYF. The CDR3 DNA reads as TGTGCCATCAGTGATGGACAGGGGAGATCCTACGAGCAGTACTTC.

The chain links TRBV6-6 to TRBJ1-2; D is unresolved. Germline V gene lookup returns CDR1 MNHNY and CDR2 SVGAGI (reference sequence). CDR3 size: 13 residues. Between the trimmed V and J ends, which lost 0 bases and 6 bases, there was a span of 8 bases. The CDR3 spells CASSYSNAHGYTF. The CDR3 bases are TGTGCCAGCAGTTACTCAAACGCTCATGGCTACACCTTC.

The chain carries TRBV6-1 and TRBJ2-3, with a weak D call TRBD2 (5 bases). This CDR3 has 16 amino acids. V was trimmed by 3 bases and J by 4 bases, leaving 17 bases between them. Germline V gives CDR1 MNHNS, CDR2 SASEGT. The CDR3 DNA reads TGTGCCAGCAGTGACCCCGCTAGCTCCTCGCCAGATACGCAGTATTTT. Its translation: CASSDPASSSPDTQYF.

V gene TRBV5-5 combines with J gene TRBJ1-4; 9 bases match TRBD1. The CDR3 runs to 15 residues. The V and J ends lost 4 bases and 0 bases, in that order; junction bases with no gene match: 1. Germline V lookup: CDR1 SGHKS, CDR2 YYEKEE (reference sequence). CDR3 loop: CASSRTGATNEKLFF. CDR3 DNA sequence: TGTGCCAGCAGCAGGACAGGGGCAACTAATGAAAAACTGTTTTTT. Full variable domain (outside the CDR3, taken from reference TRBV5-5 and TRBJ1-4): DAGVTQSPTHLIKTRGQQVTLRCSPISGHKSVSWYQQVLGQGPQFIFQYYEKEERGRGNFPDRFSARQFPNYSSELNVNALLLGDSALYLCASSRTGATNEKLFFGSGTQLSVL.

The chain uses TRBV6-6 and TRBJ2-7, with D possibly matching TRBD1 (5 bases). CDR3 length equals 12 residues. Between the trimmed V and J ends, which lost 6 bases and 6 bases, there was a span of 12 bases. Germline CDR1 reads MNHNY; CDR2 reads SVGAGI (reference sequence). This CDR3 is CASSADSGEQYF. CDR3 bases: TGTGCCAGCAGCGCCGACAGTGGCGAGCAGTACTTC.

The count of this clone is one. The CDR3 DNA sequence: TGCGCCAGCAGCTCGACAGGGACCCTCTACGAGCAGTACTTC. The encoded protein is CASSSTGTLYEQYF. The chain uses TRBV5-1 and TRBJ2-7; 7 positions match TRBD1. The trim removed 3 bases at V and 3 bases at J, leaving 6 bases unmatched. This CDR3 is built from 14 residues. CDR1 SGHRS and CDR2 YFSETQ come from the germline V gene.

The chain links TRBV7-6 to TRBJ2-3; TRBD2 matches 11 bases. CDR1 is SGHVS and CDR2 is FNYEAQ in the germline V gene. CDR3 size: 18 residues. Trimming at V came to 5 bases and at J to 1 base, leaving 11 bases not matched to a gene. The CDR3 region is CASSPDQPLAGGTDTQYF. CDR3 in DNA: TGTGCCAGCAGCCCGGACCAACCACTAGCGGGGGGCACAGATACGCAGTATTTT.

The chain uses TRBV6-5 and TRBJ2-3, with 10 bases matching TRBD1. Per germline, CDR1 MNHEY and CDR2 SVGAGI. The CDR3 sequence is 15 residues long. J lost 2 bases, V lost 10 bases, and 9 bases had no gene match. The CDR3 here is CATNRDRGFTDTQYF. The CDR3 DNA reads TGTGCCACGAACCGGGACAGGGGTTTCACAGATACGCAGTATTTT.

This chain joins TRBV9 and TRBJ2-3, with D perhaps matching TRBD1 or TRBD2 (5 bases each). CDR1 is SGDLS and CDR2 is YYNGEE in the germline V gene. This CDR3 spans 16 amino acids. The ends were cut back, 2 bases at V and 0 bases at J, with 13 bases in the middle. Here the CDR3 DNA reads TGTGCCAGCAGCGTTGGGGGACGATCTAGCACAGATACGCAGTATTTT. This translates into CASSVGGRSSTDTQYF. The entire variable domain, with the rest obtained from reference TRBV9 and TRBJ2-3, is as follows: DSGVTQTPKHLITATGQRVTLRCSPRSGDLSVYWYQQSLDQGLQFLIQYYNGEERAKGNILERFSAQQFPDLHSELNLSSLELGDSALYFCASSVGGRSSTDTQYFGPGTRLTVL.

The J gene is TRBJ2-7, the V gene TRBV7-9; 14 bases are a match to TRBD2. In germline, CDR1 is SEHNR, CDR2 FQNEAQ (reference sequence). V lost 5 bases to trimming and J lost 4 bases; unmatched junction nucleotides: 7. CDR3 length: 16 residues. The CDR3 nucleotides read TGTGCCAGCAGCCTCGGGACTAGCGGGAGAGATTACGAGCAGTACTTC. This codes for CASSLGTSGRDYEQYF.

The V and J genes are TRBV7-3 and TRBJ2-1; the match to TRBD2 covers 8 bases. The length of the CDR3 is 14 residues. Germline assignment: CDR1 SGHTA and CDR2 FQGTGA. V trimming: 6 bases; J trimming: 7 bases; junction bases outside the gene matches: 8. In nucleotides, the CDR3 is TGTGCCAGCAGTCTCGGGGGGGCGCGGAATGAGCAGTTCTTC. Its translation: CASSLGGARNEQFF.